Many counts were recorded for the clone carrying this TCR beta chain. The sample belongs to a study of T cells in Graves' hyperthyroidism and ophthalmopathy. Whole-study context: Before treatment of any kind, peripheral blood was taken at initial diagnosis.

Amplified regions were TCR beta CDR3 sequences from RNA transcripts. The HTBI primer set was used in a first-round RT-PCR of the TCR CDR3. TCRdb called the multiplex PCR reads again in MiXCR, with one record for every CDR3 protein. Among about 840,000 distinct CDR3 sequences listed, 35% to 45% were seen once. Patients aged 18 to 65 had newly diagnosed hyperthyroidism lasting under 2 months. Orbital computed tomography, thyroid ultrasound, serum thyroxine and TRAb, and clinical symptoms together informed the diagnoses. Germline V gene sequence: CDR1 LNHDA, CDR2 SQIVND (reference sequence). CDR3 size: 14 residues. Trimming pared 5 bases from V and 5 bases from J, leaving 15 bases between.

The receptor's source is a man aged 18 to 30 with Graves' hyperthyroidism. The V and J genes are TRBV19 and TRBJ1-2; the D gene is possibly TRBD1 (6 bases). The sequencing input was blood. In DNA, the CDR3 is TGTGCCAGTAGTTATCCGGGACACCCATATGGCTACACCTTC. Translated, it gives CASSYPGHPYGYTF.